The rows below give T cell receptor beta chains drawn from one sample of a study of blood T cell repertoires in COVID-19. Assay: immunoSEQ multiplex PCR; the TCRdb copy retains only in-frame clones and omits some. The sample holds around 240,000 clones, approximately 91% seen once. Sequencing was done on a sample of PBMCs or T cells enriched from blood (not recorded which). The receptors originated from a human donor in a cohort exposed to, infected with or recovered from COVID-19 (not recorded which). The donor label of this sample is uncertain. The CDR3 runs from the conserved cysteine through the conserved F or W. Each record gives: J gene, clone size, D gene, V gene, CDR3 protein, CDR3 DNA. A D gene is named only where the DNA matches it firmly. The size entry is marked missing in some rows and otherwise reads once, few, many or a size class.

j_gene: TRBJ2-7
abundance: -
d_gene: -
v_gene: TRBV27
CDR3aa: CASSTRWDEQYF
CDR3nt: TGTGCCAGCAGTACTAGGTGGGACGAGCAGTACTTC

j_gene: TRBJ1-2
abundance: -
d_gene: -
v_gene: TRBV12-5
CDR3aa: CASGWGLDLAPYGYTF
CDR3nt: TGTGCTAGTGGTTGGGGTTTGGACTTGGCCCCTTATGGCTACACCTTC

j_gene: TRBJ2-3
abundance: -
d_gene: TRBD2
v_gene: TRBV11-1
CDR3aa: CASSRTGLAGVDTQYF
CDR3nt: TGTGCCAGCAGCCGGACTGGACTAGCGGGGGTAGATACGCAGTATTTT

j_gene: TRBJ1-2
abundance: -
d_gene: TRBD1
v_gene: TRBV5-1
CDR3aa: CASSEATGGNHYGYTF
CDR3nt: TGCGCCAGCAGCGAGGCCACAGGGGGCAACCACTATGGCTACACCTTC

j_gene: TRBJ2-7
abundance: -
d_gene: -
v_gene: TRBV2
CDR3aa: CASSPGPGDEQYF
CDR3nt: TGTGCCAGCAGCCCGGGCCCGGGGGACGAGCAGTACTTC

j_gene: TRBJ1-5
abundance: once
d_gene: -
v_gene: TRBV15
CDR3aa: CATSRDTLQGQPQHF
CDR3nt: TGTGCCACCAGCAGAGATACCCTACAGGGACAGCCCCAGCATTTT

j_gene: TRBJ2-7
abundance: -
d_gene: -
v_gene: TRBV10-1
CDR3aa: CASSETGRHEQYF
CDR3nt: TGCGCCAGCAGTGAGACAGGGCGTCACGAGCAGTACTTC

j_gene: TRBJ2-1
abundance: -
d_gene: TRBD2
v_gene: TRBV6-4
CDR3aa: CASSDVAGGNYNEQFF
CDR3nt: TGTGCCAGCAGTGATGTGGCGGGGGGAAACTACAATGAGCAGTTCTTC

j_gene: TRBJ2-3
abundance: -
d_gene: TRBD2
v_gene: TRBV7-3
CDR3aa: CASSLKPSGDSTDTQYF
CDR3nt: TGTGCCAGCAGCTTAAAGCCTAGCGGGGACAGCACAGATACGCAGTATTTT

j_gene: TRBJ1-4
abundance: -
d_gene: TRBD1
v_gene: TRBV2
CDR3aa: CASTQGVGEKLFF
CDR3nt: TGTGCCAGCACCCAGGGGGTGGGTGAAAAACTGTTTTTT

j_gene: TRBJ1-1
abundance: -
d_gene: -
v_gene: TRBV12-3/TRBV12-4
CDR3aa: CASSLKGGTEAFF
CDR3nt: TGTGCCAGCAGTTTAAAGGGAGGCACTGAAGCTTTCTTT

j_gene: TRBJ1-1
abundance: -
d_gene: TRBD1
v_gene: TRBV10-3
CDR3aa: CAISESPGGTEAFF
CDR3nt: TGTGCCATCAGTGAGTCGCCAGGGGGCACTGAAGCTTTCTTT

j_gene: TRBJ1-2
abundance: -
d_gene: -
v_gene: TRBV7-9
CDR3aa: CASSLGQGTNYGYTF
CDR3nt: TGTGCCAGCAGCTTAGGGCAGGGCACAAACTATGGCTACACCTTC

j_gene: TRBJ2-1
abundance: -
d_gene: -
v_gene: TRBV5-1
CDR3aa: CASRLEQGYEQFF
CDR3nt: TGCGCCAGCAGGCTGGAACAGGGCTATGAGCAGTTCTTC

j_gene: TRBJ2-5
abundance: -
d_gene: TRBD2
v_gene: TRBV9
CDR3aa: CASSVSRLAGGQETQYF
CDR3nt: TGTGCCAGCAGCGTGTCTAGACTAGCGGGGGGGCAGGAGACCCAGTACTTC

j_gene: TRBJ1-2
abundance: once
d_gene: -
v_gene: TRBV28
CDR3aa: CASDTTDGGYTF
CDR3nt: TGTGCCAGCGACACCACAGATGGTGGCTACACCTTC

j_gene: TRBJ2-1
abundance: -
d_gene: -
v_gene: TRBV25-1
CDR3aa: CASSESGRGNEQFF
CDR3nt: TGTGCCAGCAGTGAATCGGGCCGGGGCAATGAGCAGTTCTTC

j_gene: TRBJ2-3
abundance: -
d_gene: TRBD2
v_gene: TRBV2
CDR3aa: CASSLLAGGPASTDTQYF
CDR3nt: TGTGCCAGCAGTTTACTAGCGGGGGGGCCCGCTAGCACAGATACGCAGTATTTT

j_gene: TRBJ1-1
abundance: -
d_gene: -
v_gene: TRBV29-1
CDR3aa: CSVREADPRTTEAFF
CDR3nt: TGCAGCGTTAGGGAGGCAGACCCCCGGACAACTGAAGCTTTCTTT

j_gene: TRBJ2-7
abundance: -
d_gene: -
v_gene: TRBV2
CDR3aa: CASSEGYRGGEQYF
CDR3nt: TGTGCCAGCAGTGAAGGTTATAGGGGGGGCGAGCAGTACTTC

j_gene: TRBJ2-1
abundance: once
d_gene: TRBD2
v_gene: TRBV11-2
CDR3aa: CASSLDPGGAPPFF
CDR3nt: TGTGCCAGCAGCTTAGATCCCGGGGGGGCTCCCCCGTTCTTC

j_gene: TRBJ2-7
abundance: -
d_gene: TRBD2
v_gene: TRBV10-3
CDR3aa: CAISDSSGGYEQYF
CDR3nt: TGTGCCATCAGTGATTCTAGCGGGGGTTACGAGCAGTACTTC

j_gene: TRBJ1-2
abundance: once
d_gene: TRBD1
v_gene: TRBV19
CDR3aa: CASRSGTGGSGNYGYTF
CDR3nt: TGTGCCAGTAGATCCGGGACAGGGGGATCTGGGAACTATGGCTACACCTTC

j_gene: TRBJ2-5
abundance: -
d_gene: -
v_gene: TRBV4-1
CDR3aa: CASSLGSQETQYF
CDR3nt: TGCGCCAGCAGCCTCGGGTCGCAAGAGACCCAGTACTTC

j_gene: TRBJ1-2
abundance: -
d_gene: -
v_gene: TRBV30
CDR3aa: CAWSHSHRSYGYTF
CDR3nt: TGTGCCTGGAGTCACTCCCACAGAAGCTATGGCTACACCTTC

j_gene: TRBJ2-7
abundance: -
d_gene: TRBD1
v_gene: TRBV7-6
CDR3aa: CASSLGGASGGGPGEQYF
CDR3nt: TGTGCCAGCAGCTTAGGTGGGGCCTCAGGGGGCGGTCCGGGTGAGCAGTACTTC

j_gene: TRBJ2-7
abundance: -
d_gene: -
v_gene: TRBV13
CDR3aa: CASSYGGSGSAEQYF
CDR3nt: TGTGCCAGCAGCTATGGCGGAAGCGGGTCGGCCGAGCAGTACTTC

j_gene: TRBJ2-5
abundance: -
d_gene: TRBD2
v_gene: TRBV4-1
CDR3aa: CASSQIPGTSGGEETQYF
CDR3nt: TGCGCCAGCAGCCAAATCCCTGGGACTAGCGGGGGGGAAGAGACCCAGTACTTC